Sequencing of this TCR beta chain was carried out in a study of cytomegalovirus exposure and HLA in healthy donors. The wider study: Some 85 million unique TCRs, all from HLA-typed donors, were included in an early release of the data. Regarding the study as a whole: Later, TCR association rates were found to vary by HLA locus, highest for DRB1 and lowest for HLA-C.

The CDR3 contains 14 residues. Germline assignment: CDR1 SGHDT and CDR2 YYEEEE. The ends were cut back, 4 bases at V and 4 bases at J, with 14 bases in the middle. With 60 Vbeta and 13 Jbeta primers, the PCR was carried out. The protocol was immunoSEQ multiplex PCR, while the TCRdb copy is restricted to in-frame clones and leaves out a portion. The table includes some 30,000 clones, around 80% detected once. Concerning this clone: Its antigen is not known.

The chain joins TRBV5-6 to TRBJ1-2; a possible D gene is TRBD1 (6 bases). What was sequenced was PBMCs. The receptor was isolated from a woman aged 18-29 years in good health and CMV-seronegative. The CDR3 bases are TGTGCCAGCAGCCCGGGGACACCAAGCTATGGCTACACCTTC. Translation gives CASSPGTPSYGYTF.